The present T cell receptor beta chain was sequenced within a study of T cells after yellow fever vaccination. The CDR3 is made up of 13 amino acids. Germline CDR1 is SGHAT and CDR2 is FQNNGV. V lost 1 base and J 9 bases, leaving 10 bases between the germline ends. TCRdb recomputed calls from the 5' RACE reads with MiXCR, one row per CDR3 protein. The sample has some 200,000 distinct CDR3 sequences; 3% to 4% are singletons. The specimen comprised CD4+ T cells sorted from PBMCs, sampled 10 days after the yellow fever booster vaccination. The genes are TRBV11-2 and TRBJ2-1, with a possible D match to TRBD2 (6 bases). The sequence was obtained from a man younger than 35 who received the YFV17D yellow fever vaccine. CDR3 bases: TGTGCCAGCAGCTTAGGCAGGCGGGGTGAGCAGTTCTTC. This codes for CASSLGRRGEQFF.